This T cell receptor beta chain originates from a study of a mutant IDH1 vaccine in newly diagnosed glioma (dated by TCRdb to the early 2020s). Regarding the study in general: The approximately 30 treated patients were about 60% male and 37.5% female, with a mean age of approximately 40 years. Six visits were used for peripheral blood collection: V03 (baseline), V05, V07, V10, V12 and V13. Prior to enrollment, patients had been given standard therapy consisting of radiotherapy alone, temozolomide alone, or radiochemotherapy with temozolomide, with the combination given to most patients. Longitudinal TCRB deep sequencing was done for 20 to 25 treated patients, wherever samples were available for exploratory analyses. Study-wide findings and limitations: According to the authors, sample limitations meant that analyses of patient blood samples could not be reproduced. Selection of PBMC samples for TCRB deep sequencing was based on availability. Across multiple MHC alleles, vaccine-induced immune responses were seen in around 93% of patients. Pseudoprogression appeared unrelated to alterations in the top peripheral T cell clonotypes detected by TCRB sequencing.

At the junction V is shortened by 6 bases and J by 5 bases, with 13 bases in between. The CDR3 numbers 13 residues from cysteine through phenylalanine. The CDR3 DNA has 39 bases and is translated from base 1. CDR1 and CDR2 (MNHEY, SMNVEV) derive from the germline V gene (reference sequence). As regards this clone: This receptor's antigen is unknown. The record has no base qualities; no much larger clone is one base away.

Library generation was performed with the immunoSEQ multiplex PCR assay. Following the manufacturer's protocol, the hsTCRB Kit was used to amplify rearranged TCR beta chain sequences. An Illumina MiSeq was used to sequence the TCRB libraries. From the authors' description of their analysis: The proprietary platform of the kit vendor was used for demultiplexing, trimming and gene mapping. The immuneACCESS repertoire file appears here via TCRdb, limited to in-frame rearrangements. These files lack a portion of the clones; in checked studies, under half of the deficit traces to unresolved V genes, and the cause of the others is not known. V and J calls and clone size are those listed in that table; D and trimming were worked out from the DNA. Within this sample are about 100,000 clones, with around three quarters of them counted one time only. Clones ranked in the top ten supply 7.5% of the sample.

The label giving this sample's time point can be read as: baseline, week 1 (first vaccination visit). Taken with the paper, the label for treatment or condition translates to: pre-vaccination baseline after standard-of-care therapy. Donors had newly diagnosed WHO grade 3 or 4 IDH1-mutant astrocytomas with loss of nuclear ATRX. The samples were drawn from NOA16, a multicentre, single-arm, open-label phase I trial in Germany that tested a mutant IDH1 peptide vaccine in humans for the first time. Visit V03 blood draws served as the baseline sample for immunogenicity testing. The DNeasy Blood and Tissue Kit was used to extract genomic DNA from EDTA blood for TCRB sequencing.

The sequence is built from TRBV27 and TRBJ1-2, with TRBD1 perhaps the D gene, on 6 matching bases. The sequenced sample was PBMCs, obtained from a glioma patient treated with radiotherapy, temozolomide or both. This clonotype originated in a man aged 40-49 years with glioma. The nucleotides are TGTGCCAGCAGCATACAGGGAGGATATGGCTACACCTTC. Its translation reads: CASSIQGGYGYTF.